This T cell receptor beta chain was recovered during a study of graft-versus-host responses after intestinal transplantation (dated by TCRdb to the early 2020s). Regarding the study in general: Recipients received multivisceral, liver-intestinal, or isolated intestinal transplants. To identify alloreactive clones, pre-transplant mixed lymphocyte reaction products were sequenced and compared with unstimulated pre-transplant donor and recipient T cells. Rather than going through the commercial service, samples from a few later patients were sequenced in-house on an Illumina MiSeq and processed with MiXCR. Donor T cell macrochimerism was defined as a peak of at least 4% donor T cells among recipient peripheral blood mononuclear cells. Every recipient was given anti-thymocyte globulin induction, followed by roughly 3 years of maintenance tacrolimus and steroids. A cohort of fewer than 25 intestinal transplant recipients, including one retransplant, was enrolled, and 3 patients lacking pretransplant specimens were excluded. Bulk TCR-beta CDR3 sequencing was used to track graft-versus-host and host-versus-graft alloreactive T cell clones in the graft, circulation and bone marrow after intestinal transplantation. Overall study outcomes, separate from this receptor: In the allografts of patients with donor T cell macrochimerism, GvH to HvG T cell clonal ratios were high. GvH clones were detected in recipient bone marrow, and some of these GvH clones were observed earlier in ileal mucosa or blood, consistent with an intestinal mucosal origin. Peak levels of circulating GvH clones were associated with declines in HvG clones early after transplant. The relatively low number and heterogeneity of intestinal transplant patients limited the conclusions.

The receptor library was made with the immunoSEQ multiplex PCR assay. For most patients, genomic DNA was isolated using the Qiagen DNeasy Blood and Tissue Kit and was shipped frozen to Adaptive Biotechnologies for TCR sequencing. For most patients, genomic DNA was subjected to high-throughput TCR-beta CDR3 sequencing by Adaptive Biotechnologies. The original pipeline was this. Adaptive's ImmunoSEQ software was the source of the TCR sequencing data for 15 to 20 patients, while a few other patients were processed with MiXCR and VDJtools. To correct CD4 versus CD8 sorting errors, sequences present in both subsets at a frequency ratio below 5:1 were removed. CDR3 nucleotide sequences shared by donor and recipient were removed because the origin of these sequences could not be assigned. At least 2-fold expansion over unstimulated cells and a minimum CFSE-low frequency of 0.002% (template counts) or 0.001% (read counts) were required for clones to be classified as alloreactive. A clone was considered mappable if detected in the sequenced pre-transplant spleen, lymph node, or MLR CFSE-low populations of the donor or recipient. Cumulative frequency of alloreactive clones was calculated as a percentage of all sequences weighted by copy number. This immuneACCESS table, as held by TCRdb, lists in-frame sequences with V and J called but not all clones. Of the missing ones, under half trace to an unresolved V gene in checked studies; the others have no known cause. V and J calls and clone size come straight from that table; D and trimming were deduced from the DNA. The sample yields more than 100,000 clones; 90% to 95% were counted once. Over 2.5% of the sample is taken by the ten largest.

With respect to this clone: Which antigen it targets is not known. Nothing much larger sits one base from this clone, and base qualities are not available.

Reading the label with the study, this specimen's time point is: cells obtained before transplantation from donor or recipient. CD3+CD4+ and CD3+CD8+ populations were FACS-sorted from unstimulated pre-transplant donor and recipient cells taken from spleen or lymph nodes. From the germline V gene, CDR1 is MNHEY and CDR2 is SVGAGI. Reading from cysteine to phenylalanine, the CDR3 counts 15 amino acids. Only the CDR3 part of the read is kept: 45 bases, read in frame from the first base. The trim is 0 bases for V and 0 bases for J, with a gap of 6 bases between the germline ends. This receptor was obtained from a human donor who received an intestinal transplant. Material: unstimulated CD8+ T cells sorted from spleen or lymph node cells, obtained before intestinal transplant. The chain couples TRBV6-5 to TRBJ2-1, with the D gene call left open. This receptor carries the CDR3 CASSYSVSSYNEQFF. The DNA sequence is given as TGTGCCAGCAGTTACTCGGTCAGCTCCTACAATGAGCAGTTCTTC.